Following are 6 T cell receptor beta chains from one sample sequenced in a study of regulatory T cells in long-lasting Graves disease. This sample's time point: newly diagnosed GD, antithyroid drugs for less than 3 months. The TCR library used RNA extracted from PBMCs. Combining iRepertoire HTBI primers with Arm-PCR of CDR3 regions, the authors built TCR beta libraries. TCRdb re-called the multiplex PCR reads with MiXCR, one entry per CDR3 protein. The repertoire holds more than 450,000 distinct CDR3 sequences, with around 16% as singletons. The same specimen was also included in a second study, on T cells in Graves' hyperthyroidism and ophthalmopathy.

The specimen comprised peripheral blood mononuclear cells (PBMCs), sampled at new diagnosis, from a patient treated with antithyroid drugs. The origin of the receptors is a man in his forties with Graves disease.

This CDR3 is CASSQASSGRAANTGELFF. The CDR3 DNA is TGTGCCAGCAGCCAAGCTAGCAGCGGGAGGGCAGCGAACACCGGGGAGCTGTTTTTT. V is TRBV3-1 and J is TRBJ2-2; 10 bases align to TRBD2. Per germline, CDR1 LGHDT and CDR2 YNNKEL (reference sequence). V shed 1 base and J 0 bases; nucleotides not matched to a gene: 8. This CDR3 has 19 residues.

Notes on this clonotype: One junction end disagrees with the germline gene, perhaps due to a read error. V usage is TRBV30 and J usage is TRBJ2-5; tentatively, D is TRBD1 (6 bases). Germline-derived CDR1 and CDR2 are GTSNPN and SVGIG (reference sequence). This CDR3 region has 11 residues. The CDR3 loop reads CAWSVSGVLNF. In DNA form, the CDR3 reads TGTGCCTGGAGTGTGTCAGGGGTCCTCAACTTC.

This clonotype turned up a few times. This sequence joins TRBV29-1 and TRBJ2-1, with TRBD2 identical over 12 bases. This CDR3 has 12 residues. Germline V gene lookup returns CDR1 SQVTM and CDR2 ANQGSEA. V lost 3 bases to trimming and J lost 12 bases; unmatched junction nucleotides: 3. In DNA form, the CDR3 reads TGCAGCGTTGACCTAGCGGGAGGGGGGCAGTTCTTC. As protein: CSVDLAGGGQFF.

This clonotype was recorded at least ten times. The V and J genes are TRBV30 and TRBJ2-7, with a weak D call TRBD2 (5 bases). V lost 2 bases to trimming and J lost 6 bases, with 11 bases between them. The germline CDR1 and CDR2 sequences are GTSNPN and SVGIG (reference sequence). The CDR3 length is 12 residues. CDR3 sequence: CAWSLARTEQYF. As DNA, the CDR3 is TGTGCCTGGAGTTTAGCGAGGACCGAGCAGTACTTC. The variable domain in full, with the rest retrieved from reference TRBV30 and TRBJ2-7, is SQTIHQWPATLVQPVGSPLSLECTVEGTSNPNLYWYRQAAGRGLQLLFYSVGIGQISSEVPQNLSASRPQDRQFILSSKKLLLSDSGFYLCAWSLARTEQYFGPGTRLTVT.

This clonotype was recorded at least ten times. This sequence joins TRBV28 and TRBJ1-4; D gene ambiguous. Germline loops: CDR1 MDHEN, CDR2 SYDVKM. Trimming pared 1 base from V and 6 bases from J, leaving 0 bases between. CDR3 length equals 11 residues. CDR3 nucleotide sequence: TGTGCCAGCAGTTTATATGAAAAACTGTTTTTT. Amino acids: CASSLYEKLFF.

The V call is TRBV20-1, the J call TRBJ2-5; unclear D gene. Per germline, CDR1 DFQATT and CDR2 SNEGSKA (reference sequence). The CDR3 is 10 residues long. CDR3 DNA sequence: TGCAGCTCCCACAAAGGGACCCAGTACTTC. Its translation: CSSHKGTQYF.